This T cell receptor (beta chain) was sequenced for a study of CD8+ T cells in alopecia areata. General study points: Tofacitinib did not eliminate many expanded lesional clones from scalp or blood.

The treatment here: oral pan-JAK inhibitor, 5-10 mg twice daily. Once RNA had been extracted, it was reverse transcribed into cDNA to act as the sequencing template. Measured with immunoSEQ multiplex PCR; TCRdb has only the in-frame clones, and not every one. Found here are around 190,000 clones, 60% of them singletons; the top ten hold 0.65% to 0.7%. The CDR3 sequence is 13 residues long. Trimming removed 5 bases from V and 3 bases from J, with 8 bases in between. Germline V gene sequence: CDR1 MGHDK, CDR2 SYGVNS. On this clone: Its antigen is currently unknown.

Sequenced material: CD4+ T cells sorted from blood, taken at week 4, from a patient treated with tofacitinib. The receptor was derived from a human donor with alopecia areata. The chain combines TRBV25-1 with TRBJ1-5; D is unclear. The CDR3: CASSTKDNQPQHF. DNA of the CDR3: TGTGCCAGCAGTACGAAAGACAATCAGCCCCAGCATTTT.